This TCR beta chain is drawn from a study of blood T cell repertoires in COVID-19. Study summary: Acute and convalescent COVID-19 samples came from the United States, Italy and Spain. The analysed material was cDNA or gDNA that came from T cells, B-cell-depleted T cells, or PBMCs.

In this sample, this clone turned up once. Under the authors' procedure: It was from reference gene primer amplification that nucleated cell counts were estimated. The table came from immunoSEQ multiplex PCR; TCRdb's copy has only in-frame clones and leaves some out. That table supplies the V and J calls and clone size; D and trimming were determined from the DNA. The data contain approximately 170,000 clones, about 80% of them singletons. The length of the CDR3 is 18 residues. V lost 0 bases and J 0 bases, leaving 18 bases between the germline ends. Germline V gene sequence: CDR1 LGHNA, CDR2 YSLEER. The sample was peripheral blood. The TCR comes from a woman aged 80 or older with acute or convalescent COVID-19. The chain carries TRBV4-3 and TRBJ2-7, with D perhaps TRBD1 (5 bases). The CDR3 reads CASSQDLSTGVRSYEQYF. DNA for the CDR3: TGCGCCAGCAGCCAAGATCTGTCCACAGGTGTTCGCTCCTACGAGCAGTACTTC.